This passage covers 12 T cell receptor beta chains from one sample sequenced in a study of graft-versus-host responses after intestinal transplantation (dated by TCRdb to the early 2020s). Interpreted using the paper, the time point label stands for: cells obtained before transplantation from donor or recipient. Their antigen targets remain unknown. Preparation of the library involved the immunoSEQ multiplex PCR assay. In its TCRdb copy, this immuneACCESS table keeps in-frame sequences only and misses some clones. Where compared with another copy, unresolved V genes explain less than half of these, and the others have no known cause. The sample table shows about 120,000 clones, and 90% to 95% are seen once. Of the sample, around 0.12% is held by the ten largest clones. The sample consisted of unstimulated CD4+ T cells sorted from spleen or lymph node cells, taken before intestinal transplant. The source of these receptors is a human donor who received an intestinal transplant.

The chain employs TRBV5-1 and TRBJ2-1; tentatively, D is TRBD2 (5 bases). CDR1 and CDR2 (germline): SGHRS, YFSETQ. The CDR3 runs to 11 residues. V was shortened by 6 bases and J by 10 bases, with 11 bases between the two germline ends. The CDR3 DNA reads TGCGCCAGCACCGCCACGGGAGAGCAGTTCTTC. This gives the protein CASTATGEQFF.

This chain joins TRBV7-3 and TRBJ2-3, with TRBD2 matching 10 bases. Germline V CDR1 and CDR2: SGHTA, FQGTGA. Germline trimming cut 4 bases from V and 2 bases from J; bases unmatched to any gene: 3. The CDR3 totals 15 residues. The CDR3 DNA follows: TGTGCCAGCAGCTCTAGCGGGAGTTACACAGATACGCAGTATTTT. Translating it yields CASSSSGSYTDTQYF. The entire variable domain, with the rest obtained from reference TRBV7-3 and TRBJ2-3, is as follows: GAGVSQTPSNKVTEKGKYVELRCDPISGHTALYWYRQSLGQGPEFLIYFQGTGAADDSGLPNDRFFAVRPEGSVSTLKIQRTERGDSAVYLCASSSSGSYTDTQYFGPGTRLTVL.

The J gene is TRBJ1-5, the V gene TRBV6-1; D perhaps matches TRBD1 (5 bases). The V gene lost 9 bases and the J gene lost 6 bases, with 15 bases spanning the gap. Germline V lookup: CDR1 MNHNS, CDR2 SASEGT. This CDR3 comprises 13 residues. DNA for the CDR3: TGTGCCAGTAGGGGTGAGGGGTTTCAGCCCCAGCATTTT. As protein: CASRGEGFQPQHF.

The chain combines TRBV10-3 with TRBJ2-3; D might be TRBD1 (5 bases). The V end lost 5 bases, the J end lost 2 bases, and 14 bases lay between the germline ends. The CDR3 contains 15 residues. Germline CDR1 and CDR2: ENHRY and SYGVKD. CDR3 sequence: CAISRGEPSTDTQYF. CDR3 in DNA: TGTGCCATCAGTAGGGGCGAACCCTCCACAGATACGCAGTATTTT.

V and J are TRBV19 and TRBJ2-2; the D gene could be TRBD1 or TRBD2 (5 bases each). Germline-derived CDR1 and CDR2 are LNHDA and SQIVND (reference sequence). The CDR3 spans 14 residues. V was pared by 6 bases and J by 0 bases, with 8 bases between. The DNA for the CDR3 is TGTGCCAGTAGAGGGACGGCGAACACCGGGGAGCTGTTTTTT. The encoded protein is CASRGTANTGELFF.

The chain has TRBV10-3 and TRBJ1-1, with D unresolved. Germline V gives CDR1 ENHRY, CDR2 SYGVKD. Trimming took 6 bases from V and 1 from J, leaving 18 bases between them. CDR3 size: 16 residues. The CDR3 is CAISDPREMGNTEAFF. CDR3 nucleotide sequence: TGTGCCATCAGCGACCCCCGCGAAATGGGGAACACTGAAGCTTTCTTT.

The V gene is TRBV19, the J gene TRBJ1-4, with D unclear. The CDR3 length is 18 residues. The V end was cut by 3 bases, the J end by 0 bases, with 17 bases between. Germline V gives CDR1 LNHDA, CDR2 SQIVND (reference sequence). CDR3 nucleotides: TGTGCCAGTAGTATTTGGCTCGGTACAACAACAACTAATGAAAAACTGTTTTTT. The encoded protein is CASSIWLGTTTTNEKLFF.

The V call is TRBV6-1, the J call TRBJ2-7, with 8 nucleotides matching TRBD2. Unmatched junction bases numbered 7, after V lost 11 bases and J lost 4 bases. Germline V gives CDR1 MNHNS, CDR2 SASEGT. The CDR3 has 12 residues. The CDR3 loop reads CAASSGLYEQYF. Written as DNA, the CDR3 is TGTGCCGCGTCTAGCGGGTTATACGAGCAGTACTTC.

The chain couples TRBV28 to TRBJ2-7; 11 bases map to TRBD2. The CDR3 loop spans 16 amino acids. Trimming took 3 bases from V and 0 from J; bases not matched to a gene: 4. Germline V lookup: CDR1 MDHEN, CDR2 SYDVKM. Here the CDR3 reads CASSLAGTSGSYEQYF. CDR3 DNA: TGTGCCAGCAGTTTGGCCGGGACTAGCGGCTCCTACGAGCAGTACTTC.

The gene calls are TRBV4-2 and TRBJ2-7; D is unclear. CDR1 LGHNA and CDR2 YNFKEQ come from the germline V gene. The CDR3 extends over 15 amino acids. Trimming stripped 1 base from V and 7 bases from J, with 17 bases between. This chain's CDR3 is CASSQGSEWVGEQYF. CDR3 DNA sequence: TGTGCCAGCAGCCAAGGGTCGGAATGGGTAGGGGAGCAGTACTTC.

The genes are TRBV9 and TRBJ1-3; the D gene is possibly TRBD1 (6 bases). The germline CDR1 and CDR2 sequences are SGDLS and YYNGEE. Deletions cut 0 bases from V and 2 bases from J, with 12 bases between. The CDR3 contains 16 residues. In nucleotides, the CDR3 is TGTGCCAGCAGCGTAGTAGGGGGGATCGCTGGAAACACCATATATTTT. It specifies CASSVVGGIAGNTIYF.

CDR3 loop: CASSAGTAPGQFF. CDR3 nucleotides: TGTGCCAGCAGCGCCGGGACCGCCCCTGGACAGTTCTTC. The chain has TRBV7-2 and TRBJ2-1; D possibly matches TRBD1 or TRBD2 (5 bases each). Per the germline V gene, CDR1 is SGHTA and CDR2 is FQGNSA. The CDR3 contains 13 residues. V lost 5 bases to trimming and J lost 13 bases, with 18 bases between them. The full variable domain, with the rest looked up from reference TRBV7-2 and TRBJ2-1, is GAGVSQSPSNKVTEKGKDVELRCDPISGHTALYWYRQSLGQGLEFLIYFQGNSAPDKSGLPSDRFSAERTGGSVSTLTIQRTQQEDSAVYLCASSAGTAPGQFFGPGTRLTVL.